These 26 T cell receptor beta chains were all obtained from the same sample, sequenced in a study of breast tumors, draining lymph nodes, adjacent tissues. TCRdb re-analysed the multiplex PCR reads in MiXCR, keeping a single row per CDR3 protein. In the table there are approximately 37,000 distinct CDR3 sequences, around a third of which are singletons. The sequencing input was breast tumor tissue. The receptors originated from a female donor with breast cancer. Some clones in this sample may be carry-over from other donors' samples.

This clonotype was recorded at least ten times. The V call is TRBV6-6, the J call TRBJ2-7, with TRBD2 matching over 14 bases. This CDR3 is built from 16 residues. Germline CDR1 is MNHNY and CDR2 is SVGAGI (reference sequence). With 6 bases clipped from V and 3 bases from J, the junction kept 7 bases outside the gene matches. In nucleotides, the CDR3 is TGTGCCAGCAGCCCTCGGACTAGCGGGAGGAACTACGAGCAGTACTTC. Protein: CASSPRTSGRNYEQYF.

A few counts support this clonotype. This chain joins TRBV7-8 and TRBJ2-4, with 10 bases lining up with TRBD2. CDR3 length: 14 amino acids. V shed 1 base, J shed 6 bases, and the junction held 0 bases outside the gene matches. CDR1 is SGHVS, CDR2 FQNEAQ, per germline. The CDR3 loop is CASSLGTSGNIQYF. CDR3 nucleotide sequence: TGTGCCAGCAGCTTAGGGACTAGCGGAAACATTCAGTACTTC.

This clonotype is labeled as large (0.1 to 1%). The chain employs TRBV6-5 and TRBJ2-7; TRBD2 agrees at 13 bases. CDR1 and CDR2 (germline): MNHEY, SVGAGI. V trimming: 5 bases; J trimming: 0 bases; junction bases outside the gene matches: 10. The CDR3 length is 18 residues. The CDR3 nucleotides read TGTGCCAGCAGTAGACTAGGGACTAGCGGGGCGAGCTCCTACGAGCAGTACTTC. It encodes CASSRLGTSGASSYEQYF.

The chain joins TRBV7-8 to TRBJ2-7; D might be TRBD1 (6 bases). Germline lookup yields CDR1 SGHVS and CDR2 FQNEAQ. Trimming removed 5 bases at V and 3 bases at J, with 17 bases between. This CDR3 spans 15 amino acids. The CDR3 DNA reads as TGTGCCAGCAGCCGTACGGACAGTGCAATCTACGAGCAGTACTTC. Translated: CASSRTDSAIYEQYF.

This clonotype was found a few times. The chain combines TRBV28 with TRBJ2-2, with D perhaps TRBD2 (5 bases). CDR3 size: 12 residues. Germline V gives CDR1 MDHEN, CDR2 SYDVKM. V shed 8 bases and J shed 1 base, with 5 bases lying between them. In nucleotides, the CDR3 is TGTGCCAGCGGGAGGAACACCGGGGAGCTGTTTTTT. Translated, it gives CASGRNTGELFF.

This clonotype was seen many times. The chain couples TRBV11-3 to TRBJ2-1; no reliable D call. Deletions cut 0 bases from V and 0 bases from J, with 9 bases between. There are 16 residues in the CDR3. The germline gives CDR1 SGHNT, CDR2 YENEEA. The CDR3 DNA sequence: TGTGCCAGCAGCTTAGATTCACTGAGCTCCTACAATGAGCAGTTCTTC. Amino acid sequence: CASSLDSLSSYNEQFF.

This clonotype showed up just once. The CDR3 sequence is CASTIRETQYF. As DNA, the CDR3 is TGTGCCAGCACAATCAGAGAGACCCAGTACTTC. The gene calls are TRBV2 and TRBJ2-5; D remains ambiguous. V dropped 7 bases and J dropped 4 bases, with 7 bases sitting between them. The V gene's germline CDR1 is SNHLY and CDR2 FYNNEI. The CDR3 runs 11 residues.

The rearrangement links TRBV7-9 to TRBJ2-1, with TRBD2 matching 9 bases. CDR3 length: 15 residues. Trimming took 2 bases from V and 7 from J; bases not matched to a gene: 6. The V gene's germline CDR1 is SEHNR and CDR2 FQNEAQ (reference sequence). CDR3 loop: CASSLNSGSSNEQFF. CDR3 nucleotide sequence: TGTGCCAGCAGCTTAAATAGCGGGAGTAGTAATGAGCAGTTCTTC.

The chain is built from TRBV7-2 and TRBJ2-7; 10 bases are shared with TRBD2. Per germline, CDR1 SGHTA and CDR2 FQGNSA. V dropped 2 bases and J dropped 2; count of bases not matched to a gene: 6. This CDR3 is built from 16 residues. CDR3: CASSLSGRATTYEQYF. Written as DNA, the CDR3 is TGTGCCAGCAGCTTAAGCGGGAGGGCTACTACCTACGAGCAGTACTTC.

This sequence joins TRBV9 and TRBJ2-3, with TRBD2 matching over 8 bases. The trim removed 0 bases at V and 2 bases at J, leaving 5 bases unmatched. CDR3 length equals 16 residues. Germline V CDR1 and CDR2: SGDLS, YYNGEE. The CDR3 sequence: CASSVAGGRSTDTQYF. CDR3 bases: TGTGCCAGCAGCGTAGCCGGCGGGAGGTCCACAGATACGCAGTATTTT. Filled out from reference TRBV9 and TRBJ2-3, the complete variable domain reads DSGVTQTPKHLITATGQRVTLRCSPRSGDLSVYWYQQSLDQGLQFLIQYYNGEERAKGNILERFSAQQFPDLHSELNLSSLELGDSALYFCASSVAGGRSTDTQYFGPGTRLTVL.

The chain links TRBV7-2 to TRBJ1-2; TRBD1 matches 9 bases. Unmatched junction bases numbered 8, after V lost 5 bases and J lost 7 bases. The CDR3 runs 14 residues. CDR1 SGHTA and CDR2 FQGNSA come from the germline V gene. DNA of the CDR3: TGTGCCAGCAGCGGACAGACAGGGGGTGTTGGCTACACCTTC. It is translated as CASSGQTGGVGYTF. Full variable domain (remainder filled in from reference TRBV7-2 and TRBJ1-2): GAGVSQSPSNKVTEKGKDVELRCDPISGHTALYWYRQSLGQGLEFLIYFQGNSAPDKSGLPSDRFSAERTGGSVSTLTIQRTQQEDSAVYLCASSGQTGGVGYTFGSGTRLTVV.

The sample holds many counts of this clonotype. The rearrangement joins TRBV7-6 to TRBJ2-1; TRBD2 aligns across 15 bases. This CDR3 is built from 15 residues. The germline CDR1 and CDR2 sequences are SGHVS and FNYEAQ. Trimming took 5 bases from V and 9 from J; bases not matched to a gene: 5. CDR3: CASSPGLAGGGEQFF. CDR3 sequence (DNA): TGTGCCAGCAGCCCGGGACTAGCGGGAGGCGGTGAGCAGTTCTTC. Variable domain in full (rest from reference TRBV7-6 and TRBJ2-1): GAGVSQSPRYKVTKRGQDVALRCDPISGHVSLYWYRQALGQGPEFLTYFNYEAQQDKSGLPNDRFSAERPEGSISTLTIQRTEQRDSAMYRCASSPGLAGGGEQFFGPGTRLTVL.

As for this clonotype: This sequence may be a read error, since a much larger clone differs from it by one base. This rearrangement joins TRBV29-1 to TRBJ2-5; D might be TRBD1 (6 bases). The length of the CDR3 is 15 residues. Trimming removed 4 bases from V and 4 bases from J, with 19 bases in between. The V gene's germline CDR1 is SQVTM and CDR2 ANQGSEA. CDR3 coding DNA: TGCAGCGTTGGAGCCCCAGGGGCGGTGGGAGAGACCCAGTACTTC. Encoded protein: CSVGAPGAVGETQYF.

The J gene is TRBJ2-5, the V gene TRBV20-1; D not certain. The closer fit of TRBJ2-7 to the DNA end suggests the J call may be wrong. From germline, CDR1 is DFQATT and CDR2 SNEGSKA (reference sequence). CDR3 length: 13 residues. This CDR3 reads CSARWAESYEQYF. CDR3 coding DNA: TGCAGTGCTAGATGGGCAGAATCCTACGAGCAGTACTTC.

This clonotype was detected ten times or more. The chain couples TRBV5-1 to TRBJ2-2, with 11 bases fitting TRBD2. V lost 0 bases and J lost 6; bases outside the gene matches: 4. The CDR3 consists of 16 residues. Germline CDR1 reads SGHRS; CDR2 reads YFSETQ. The CDR3 DNA is TGCGCCAGCAGCTTGGGAACTAGCGGGAGATCCGGGGAGCTGTTTTTT. Translated, it gives CASSLGTSGRSGELFF.

This clonotype appeared a single time. This chain joins TRBV20-1 and TRBJ2-1; TRBD1 might be the D (6 bases). V was shortened by 0 bases and J by 6 bases, with 6 bases between the two germline ends. The length of the CDR3 is 12 residues. Germline CDR1 is DFQATT and CDR2 is SNEGSKA (reference sequence). The CDR3 is CSAREQGNEQFF. As DNA, the CDR3 is TGCAGTGCTAGAGAACAGGGCAATGAGCAGTTCTTC.

This clonotype occurred many times. This chain joins TRBV28 and TRBJ2-6; D ambiguous. Trimming left V 8 bases short and J 3 bases short, with 8 bases between. CDR3 length: 13 residues. The germline CDR1 and CDR2 sequences are MDHEN and SYDVKM. Here the CDR3 DNA reads TGTGCCAGCGGAAGGGTTGGGGCCAACGTCCTGACTTTC. Encoded protein: CASGRVGANVLTF.

V and J are TRBV28 and TRBJ2-1; 8 positions match TRBD2. The CDR3 loop spans 15 amino acids. J gave up 5 bases and V 3 bases, and 6 bases lay outside the gene matches. Germline V lookup: CDR1 MDHEN, CDR2 SYDVKM. The CDR3 sequence is CASSFTSGGHNEQFF. CDR3 nucleotides: TGTGCCAGCAGTTTTACCAGCGGGGGCCACAATGAGCAGTTCTTC.

This clonotype was detected many times. The rearrangement joins TRBV6-5 to TRBJ2-7; 8 bases are shared with TRBD1. CDR1 MNHEY and CDR2 SVGAGI come from the germline V gene. This CDR3 is 14 amino acids long. The ends lost 7 bases at V and 2 bases at J; junction bases unmatched: 7. The CDR3 DNA reads TGTGCCAGCACCTATGGACAGGGACCCTACGAGCAGTACTTC. Amino acids: CASTYGQGPYEQYF.

The table lists this clonotype with many counts. V is TRBV19 and J is TRBJ1-4; TRBD1 might be the D (5 bases). This CDR3 has 13 amino acids. V lost 8 bases and J 3 bases, leaving 10 bases between the germline ends. Germline V lookup: CDR1 LNHDA, CDR2 SQIVND (reference sequence). The CDR3 nucleotides are TGTGCCAGTGATGACAGCTCTAATGAAAAACTGTTTTTT. Encoded protein: CASDDSSNEKLFF.

This clonotype was seen at least ten times. The V call is TRBV6-1, the J call TRBJ2-7, with 8 bases lining up with TRBD2. Trimming removed 5 bases from V and 6 bases from J; junction bases left unmatched: 6. Germline-derived CDR1 and CDR2 are MNHNS and SASEGT. This CDR3 contains 13 residues. In nucleotides, the CDR3 is TGTGCCAGCAGTAGGTGGCTAGCGGGCGAGCAGTACTTC. It encodes CASSRWLAGEQYF.

This clonotype was seen at least ten times. V and J are TRBV6-2 or TRBV6-3 and TRBJ2-7, with 10 positions matching TRBD2. Germline lookup yields CDR1 MNHEY and CDR2 SVGEGT. The CDR3 has 16 residues. V was clipped by 2 bases and J by 3 bases; unmatched bases: 7. In DNA, the CDR3 is TGTGCCAGCAGTTACCCGGGACTAGCGCTTTTCTACGAGCAGTACTTC. It specifies CASSYPGLALFYEQYF.

This chain connects TRBV7-3 to TRBJ2-3; D is ambiguous. This CDR3 spans 15 amino acids. In germline, CDR1 is SGHTA, CDR2 FQGTGA. The V end was cut by 6 bases, the J end by 3 bases, with 16 bases between. The CDR3 protein is CASSPRQTGTDTQYF. The CDR3, as DNA: TGTGCCAGCAGTCCGAGACAAACTGGGACAGATACGCAGTATTTT.

This clonotype was detected ten times or more. This chain joins TRBV20-1 and TRBJ2-3, with D perhaps matching TRBD2 (6 bases). Germline lookup yields CDR1 DFQATT and CDR2 SNEGSKA (reference sequence). The V gene lost 7 bases and the J gene lost 1 base, with 18 bases spanning the gap. This CDR3 has 15 residues. CDR3 sequence: CSGGAVASGTDTQYF. The CDR3 bases are TGCAGTGGAGGGGCGGTGGCTAGCGGCACAGATACGCAGTATTTT.

This clonotype was observed many times. CDR3 in amino acids: CASRTAGATANYGYTF. The CDR3 DNA is TGCGCCAGCAGAACAGCGGGGGCCACAGCTAACTATGGCTACACCTTC. The chain is built from TRBV4-1 and TRBJ1-2, with D perhaps TRBD1 (6 bases). The CDR3 is 16 amino acids. Trimming pared 6 bases from V and 0 bases from J, leaving 17 bases between. Looked up from germline, CDR1 is MGHRA and CDR2 is YSYEKL.

This clonotype appeared many times. The chain links TRBV20-1 to TRBJ2-3; D ambiguous. This CDR3 is built from 14 residues. V shed 3 bases and J shed 3 bases, with 13 bases lying between them. Germline CDR1 and CDR2: DFQATT and SNEGSKA (reference sequence). The CDR3 DNA sequence: TGCAGTGCTAGGTTCGTAGGTTCGACAGATACGCAGTATTTT. It specifies CSARFVGSTDTQYF.